This entry lists 11 T cell receptor beta chains sequenced from one sample in a study of T cells in Graves' hyperthyroidism and ophthalmopathy. What was amplified from RNA transcripts were TCR beta CDR3 regions. HTBI primers were the set used in a first-round RT-PCR of the TCR CDR3. MiXCR, run by TCRdb on the multiplex PCR reads, gives a single entry per CDR3 protein. The data hold approximately 210,000 distinct CDR3 sequences, with about 15% observed a single time. The sequenced material came from blood. The receptor source for this set is a man between 50 and 59 years old with Graves' hyperthyroidism.

This rearrangement joins TRBV6-1 to TRBJ2-7; 8 positions match TRBD2. The ends lost 2 bases at V and 4 bases at J; junction bases unmatched: 4. The CDR3 length is 14 residues. Germline-derived CDR1 and CDR2 are MNHNS and SASEGT. CDR3 protein: CASSERPSGYEQYF. CDR3 sequence (DNA): TGTGCCAGCAGTGAAAGGCCTAGCGGGTACGAGCAGTACTTC.

The chain joins TRBV5-5 to TRBJ2-3; possible D gene TRBD1, 6 bases. CDR3 length: 13 residues. The V gene lost 4 bases and the J gene lost 7 bases, with 13 bases spanning the gap. Germline V lookup: CDR1 SGHKS, CDR2 YYEKEE (reference sequence). CDR3 region: CASSDVQGYTQYF. CDR3 DNA sequence: TGTGCCAGCAGCGACGTACAGGGATATACGCAGTATTTT.

This clonotype was picked up many times. The chain is built from TRBV29-1 and TRBJ2-3, with 14 nucleotides matching TRBD2. The germline CDR1 and CDR2 sequences are SQVTM and ANQGSEA. Trimming took 4 bases from V and 6 from J; bases not matched to a gene: 12. The CDR3 extends over 17 amino acids. The CDR3 here is CSVGGLAGVNPADTQYF. The CDR3, as DNA: TGCAGCGTTGGGGGACTAGCGGGAGTGAATCCGGCGGATACGCAGTATTTT.

This clonotype was counted at least ten times. The chain joins TRBV11-2 to TRBJ1-2; D unresolved. CDR1 and CDR2 (germline): SGHAT, FQNNGV. The CDR3 has 14 amino acids. V shed 2 bases and J shed 3 bases, with 10 bases lying between them. The CDR3 DNA reads as TGTGCCAGCAGCTTAACAACAGAGGACTATGGCTACACCTTC. Translation gives CASSLTTEDYGYTF.

This clonotype was found a few times. The chain is built from TRBV28 and TRBJ2-7, with 9 bases matching TRBD1. The CDR3 runs to 14 residues. V was pared by 2 bases and J by 3 bases, with 2 bases of the junction left unmatched. CDR1 is MDHEN, CDR2 SYDVKM, per germline. DNA of the CDR3: TGTGCCAGCAGTTTAAGGGACAGGGTCTACGAGCAGTACTTC. This gives the protein CASSLRDRVYEQYF.

In its sample, this clonotype was seen many times. The rearrangement joins TRBV5-1 to TRBJ2-3; unclear D gene. Trimming left V 0 bases short and J 0 bases short, with 11 bases between. CDR1 and CDR2 from the germline V gene are SGHRS and YFSETQ. The CDR3 contains 16 residues. Written as DNA, the CDR3 is TGCGCCAGCAGCTTGGGGGCATCCCCTAGCACAGATACGCAGTATTTT. Amino acid sequence: CASSLGASPSTDTQYF. The whole variable domain, filled in from reference TRBV5-1 and TRBJ2-3, reads KAGVTQTPRYLIKTRGQQVTLSCSPISGHRSVSWYQQTPGQGLQFLFEYFSETQRNKGNFPGRFSGRQFSNSRSEMNVSTLELGDSALYLCASSLGASPSTDTQYFGPGTRLTVL.

This clonotype appeared many times. The chain links TRBV2 to TRBJ2-3; 7 nucleotides align to TRBD2. Per germline, CDR1 SNHLY and CDR2 FYNNEI. The CDR3 totals 12 residues. V lost 5 bases, J lost 4 bases, and 0 bases stayed unmatched. The CDR3 bases are TGTGCCAGCAGTACTAGCGCAGATACGCAGTATTTT. It translates to CASSTSADTQYF.

The rearrangement joins TRBV19 to TRBJ2-7; possibly TRBD1 or TRBD2 for D (6 bases each). V was pared by 1 base and J by 7 bases, with 20 bases between. This CDR3 has 16 residues. CDR1 is LNHDA and CDR2 is SQIVND in the germline V gene (reference sequence). CDR3 bases: TGTGCCAGTAGTATAGTCCCGGGGGCGCGATCAGGGGAGCAGTACTTC. Translated: CASSIVPGARSGEQYF. The variable domain in full, with the rest retrieved from reference TRBV19 and TRBJ2-7, is DGGITQSPKYLFRKEGQNVTLSCEQNLNHDAMYWYRQDPGQGLRLIYYSQIVNDFQKGDIAEGYSVSREKKESFPLTVTSAQKNPTAFYLCASSIVPGARSGEQYFGPGTRLTVT.

The chain is built from TRBV19 and TRBJ2-7; TRBD1 aligns across 11 bases. J lost 0 bases, V lost 1 base, and 5 bases had no gene match. Looked up from germline, CDR1 is LNHDA and CDR2 is SQIVND (reference sequence). The CDR3 extends over 17 amino acids. Here the CDR3 reads CASSIAADRGHSYEQYF. CDR3 DNA: TGTGCCAGTAGTATAGCGGCGGACAGGGGGCACTCCTACGAGCAGTACTTC.

This clonotype was observed many times. The chain combines TRBV28 with TRBJ2-7; 10 nucleotides align to TRBD2. Germline CDR1 reads MDHEN; CDR2 reads SYDVKM. The V gene end was trimmed by 3 bases and the J gene end by 8 bases; junction bases not matched to a gene: 7. The CDR3 runs 14 residues. The CDR3 coding sequence is TGTGCCAGCAGTTTGCCTAGCGGGAGATCTAAGCAGTACTTC. It translates to CASSLPSGRSKQYF.

V usage is TRBV4-2 and J usage is TRBJ2-2; D possibly corresponds to TRBD2 (5 bases). With 1 base removed from V and 9 bases from J, the gap between germline ends came to 6 bases. There are 12 residues in the CDR3. Per germline, CDR1 LGHNA and CDR2 YNFKEQ. The chain's CDR3 is CASSQGGRELFF. The CDR3 DNA follows: TGTGCCAGCAGCCAAGGAGGGCGGGAGCTGTTTTTT.